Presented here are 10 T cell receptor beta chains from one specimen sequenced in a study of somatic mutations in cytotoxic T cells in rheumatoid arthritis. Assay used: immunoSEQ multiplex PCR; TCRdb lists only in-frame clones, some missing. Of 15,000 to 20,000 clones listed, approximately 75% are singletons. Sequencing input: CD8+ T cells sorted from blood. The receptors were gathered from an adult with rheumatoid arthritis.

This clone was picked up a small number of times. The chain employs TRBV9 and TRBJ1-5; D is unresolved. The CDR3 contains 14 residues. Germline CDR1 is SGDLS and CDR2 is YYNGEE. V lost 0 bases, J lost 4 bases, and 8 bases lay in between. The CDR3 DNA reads TGTGCCAGCAGCGTAGGGGCGGAGAATCAGCCCCAGCATTTT. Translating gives CASSVGAENQPQHF. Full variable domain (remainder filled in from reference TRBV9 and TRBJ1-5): DSGVTQTPKHLITATGQRVTLRCSPRSGDLSVYWYQQSLDQGLQFLIQYYNGEERAKGNILERFSAQQFPDLHSELNLSSLELGDSALYFCASSVGAENQPQHFGDGTRLSIL.

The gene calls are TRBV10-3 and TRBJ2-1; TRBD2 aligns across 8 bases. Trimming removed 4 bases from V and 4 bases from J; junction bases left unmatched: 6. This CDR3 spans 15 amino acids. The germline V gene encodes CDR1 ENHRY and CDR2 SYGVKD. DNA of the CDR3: TGTGCCATCAGTGTTAAAGCGGGAGTGTACAATGAGCAGTTCTTC. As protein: CAISVKAGVYNEQFF.

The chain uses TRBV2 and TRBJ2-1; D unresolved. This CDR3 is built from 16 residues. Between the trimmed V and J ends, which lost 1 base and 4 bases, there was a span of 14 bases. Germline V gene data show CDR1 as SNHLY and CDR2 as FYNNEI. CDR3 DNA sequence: TGTGCCAGCAGTGAAGTTTGGGCAAACCGGTACAATGAGCAGTTCTTC. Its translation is CASSEVWANRYNEQFF.

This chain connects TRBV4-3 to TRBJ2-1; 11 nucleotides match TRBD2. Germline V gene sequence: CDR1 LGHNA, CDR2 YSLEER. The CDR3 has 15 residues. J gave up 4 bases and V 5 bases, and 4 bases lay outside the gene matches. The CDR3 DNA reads TGCGCCAGCAGCGAAGGGACTAGCGGATACAATGAGCAGTTCTTC. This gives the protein CASSEGTSGYNEQFF.

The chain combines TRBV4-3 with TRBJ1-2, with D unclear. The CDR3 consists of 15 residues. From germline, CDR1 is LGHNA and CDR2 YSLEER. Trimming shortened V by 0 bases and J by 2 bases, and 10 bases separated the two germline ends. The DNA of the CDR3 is TGCGCCAGCAGCCAAGATTGGGGAACAAACTATGGCTACACCTTC. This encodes CASSQDWGTNYGYTF.

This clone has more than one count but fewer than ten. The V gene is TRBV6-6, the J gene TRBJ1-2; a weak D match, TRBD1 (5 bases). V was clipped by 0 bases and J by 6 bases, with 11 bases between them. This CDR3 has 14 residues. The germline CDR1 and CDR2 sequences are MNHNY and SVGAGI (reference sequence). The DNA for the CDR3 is TGTGCCAGCAGTTACTCGGGGCCAGGGAATGGCTACACCTTC. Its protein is CASSYSGPGNGYTF.

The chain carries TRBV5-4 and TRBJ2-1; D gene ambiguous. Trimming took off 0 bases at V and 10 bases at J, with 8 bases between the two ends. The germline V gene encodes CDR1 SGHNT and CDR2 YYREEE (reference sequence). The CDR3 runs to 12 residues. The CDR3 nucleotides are TGTGCCAGCAGCTTGGACCAAAAAGAGCAGTTCTTC. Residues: CASSLDQKEQFF.

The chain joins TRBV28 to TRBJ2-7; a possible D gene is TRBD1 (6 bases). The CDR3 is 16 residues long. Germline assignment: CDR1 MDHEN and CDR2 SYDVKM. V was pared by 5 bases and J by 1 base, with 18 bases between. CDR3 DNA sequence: TGTGCCAGCAGTAAAACTGACGGGACACAATCCTACGAGCAGTACTTC. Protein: CASSKTDGTQSYEQYF.

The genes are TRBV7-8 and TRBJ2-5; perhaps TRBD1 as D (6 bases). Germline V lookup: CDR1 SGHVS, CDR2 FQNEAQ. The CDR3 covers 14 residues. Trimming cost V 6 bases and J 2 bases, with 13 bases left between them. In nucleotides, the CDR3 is TGTGCCAGCAGGCAGGGGCGAAGTCAAGAGACCCAGTACTTC. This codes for CASRQGRSQETQYF.

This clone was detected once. The CDR3 is CASSFGGEGNEQFF. CDR3 coding DNA: TGTGCCAGCAGCTTTGGGGGAGAGGGCAATGAGCAGTTCTTC. This chain uses TRBV5-6 with TRBJ2-1, with D perhaps matching TRBD1 or TRBD2 (5 bases each). Germline V gene data show CDR1 as SGHDT and CDR2 as YYEEEE. Trimming shortened V by 2 bases and J by 6 bases, and 12 bases separated the two germline ends. There are 14 residues in the CDR3.